The 30 T cell receptor beta chains in this list originate from one sample, sequenced in a study of shared clonotypes between healthy human individuals. Profiling relied on immunoSEQ multiplex PCR, and the TCRdb table lists in-frame clones only, not all of them. Of about 870,000 clones in the sample, about 92% were seen once. Terminally differentiated effector memory CD45RA+ cells were excluded from the naive CD8 cells, which were CD45RO-negative and positively selected for CCR7. Sequencing was carried out using naive CD8+ T cells sorted from blood. The origin of the receptors is a man aged 25 to 45 in good health.

The chain carries TRBV11-2 and TRBJ2-3; D not resolved. Germline V gene sequence: CDR1 SGHAT, CDR2 FQNNGV. V was cut by 4 bases and J by 6 bases, with 8 bases left in between. The CDR3 contains 12 residues. CDR3 region: CASSSQTDTQYF. As DNA, the CDR3 is TGTGCCAGCAGCTCCCAGACGGATACGCAGTATTTT.

The rearrangement links TRBV2 to TRBJ2-7; TRBD2 aligns across 13 bases. The CDR3 runs to 19 residues. The J segment lost 0 bases and the V segment lost 6 bases, leaving 14 bases of the junction unmatched. Germline V lookup: CDR1 SNHLY, CDR2 FYNNEI. In nucleotides, the CDR3 is TGTGCCAGCAGAGATTTACTAGCGGGAGGGCCCTCAAGCTCCTACGAGCAGTACTTC. Its protein product is CASRDLLAGGPSSSYEQYF.

This chain uses TRBV19 with TRBJ2-1; no clear D. The CDR3 has 16 residues. Trimming removed 1 base from V and 3 bases from J, with 13 bases in between. Germline lookup yields CDR1 LNHDA and CDR2 SQIVND (reference sequence). CDR3 nucleotide sequence: TGTGCCAGTAGTATAGGATCCCCGGAGCTCTACAATGAGCAGTTCTTC. Translating gives CASSIGSPELYNEQFF.

The gene calls are TRBV27 and TRBJ2-5; 7 bases map to TRBD2. CDR3 length: 16 amino acids. Germline loops: CDR1 MNHEY, CDR2 SMNVEV (reference sequence). V lost 7 bases and J lost 11; bases outside the gene matches: 22. Written as DNA, the CDR3 is TGTGCCAGCACCCAATCTCCGGGACTATCAGGTAGCCTACAGTACTTC. This encodes CASTQSPGLSGSLQYF.

This chain links TRBV7-6 with TRBJ2-3; no reliable D call. V was clipped by 4 bases and J by 1 base, with 9 bases between them. Germline V gene sequence: CDR1 SGHVS, CDR2 FNYEAQ. CDR3 length: 14 amino acids. CDR3 sequence reads: CASSSLVGTDTQYF. The CDR3 bases are TGTGCCAGCAGCTCCCTAGTGGGCACAGATACGCAGTATTTT.

In this sample, this clone turned up once. This chain links TRBV9 with TRBJ2-5; D call uncertain. Trimming removed 0 bases from V and 0 bases from J, with 6 bases in between. The CDR3 is 14 residues long. Germline lookup yields CDR1 SGDLS and CDR2 YYNGEE. CDR3 nucleotide sequence: TGTGCCAGCAGCGTAGGGGCGGACCAAGAGACCCAGTACTTC. Encoded protein: CASSVGADQETQYF.

V is TRBV15 and J is TRBJ2-7, with no clear D. Germline assignment: CDR1 LNHNV and CDR2 YYDKDF (reference sequence). The CDR3 runs to 16 residues. V lost 0 bases to trimming and J lost 0 bases, with 12 bases between them. The CDR3 sequence: CATSRDLAAASYEQYF. CDR3 DNA: TGTGCCACCAGCAGAGATCTGGCGGCAGCCTCCTACGAGCAGTACTTC.

The chain carries TRBV5-1 and TRBJ2-3; D assignment may be TRBD1 or TRBD2 (6 bases each). This CDR3 has 15 residues. CDR1 and CDR2 from the germline V gene are SGHRS and YFSETQ. V was clipped by 1 base and J by 3 bases, with 12 bases between them. The CDR3 is CASSLSGGRTDTQYF. DNA for the CDR3: TGCGCCAGCAGCTTGTCTGGGGGGCGAACAGATACGCAGTATTTT. Together with reference TRBV5-1 and TRBJ2-3, the CDR3 gives the full variable domain: KAGVTQTPRYLIKTRGQQVTLSCSPISGHRSVSWYQQTPGQGLQFLFEYFSETQRNKGNFPGRFSGRQFSNSRSEMNVSTLELGDSALYLCASSLSGGRTDTQYFGPGTRLTVL.

V and J are TRBV29-1 and TRBJ2-5; 9 nucleotides agree with TRBD2. Germline V gene data show CDR1 as SQVTM and CDR2 as ANQGSEA. CDR3 size: 14 residues. V trimming: 6 bases; J trimming: 4 bases; junction bases outside the gene matches: 9. The CDR3 sequence is CSVQKAGGGETQYF. The CDR3 coding sequence is TGCAGCGTACAAAAAGCGGGAGGTGGAGAGACCCAGTACTTC.

The rearrangement links TRBV5-8 to TRBJ2-1; 11 bases match TRBD2. CDR3 length equals 18 residues. Germline V gene data show CDR1 as SGHTS and CDR2 as YDEGEE. The ends lost 4 bases at V and 3 bases at J; junction bases unmatched: 12. The CDR3: CASSTGLADKVIYNEQFF. CDR3 DNA sequence: TGTGCCAGCAGCACGGGACTAGCGGACAAGGTAATCTACAATGAGCAGTTCTTC.

The chain links TRBV4-1 to TRBJ2-2, with a possible D match to TRBD2 (6 bases). This CDR3 spans 14 amino acids. Germline V CDR1 and CDR2: MGHRA, YSYEKL. Trimming pared 6 bases from V and 6 bases from J, leaving 14 bases between. CDR3 residues: CASRHPGEAGELFF. CDR3 nucleotides: TGCGCCAGCAGGCACCCTGGGGAGGCCGGGGAGCTGTTTTTT.

CDR3 residues: CASSPLTVGNEKLFF. The CDR3 DNA reads TGTGCCAGCAGTCCCCTAACAGTGGGTAATGAAAAACTGTTTTTT. V usage is TRBV27 and J usage is TRBJ1-4; no reliable D call. The CDR3 is 15 residues long. V was shortened by 5 bases and J by 4 bases, with 14 bases between the two germline ends. Germline V CDR1 and CDR2: MNHEY, SMNVEV (reference sequence).

The V gene is TRBV5-1, the J gene TRBJ2-7; TRBD1 agrees at 9 bases. The CDR3 spans 15 residues. Trimming removed 4 bases from V and 1 base from J; junction bases left unmatched: 6. Germline lookup yields CDR1 SGHRS and CDR2 YFSETQ. The CDR3, as DNA: TGCGCCAGCAGCACAGGACAGGGGCTATCCTACGAGCAGTACTTC. Amino acids: CASSTGQGLSYEQYF.

V usage is TRBV4-1 and J usage is TRBJ2-2, with 8 nucleotides matching TRBD2. CDR1 and CDR2 from the germline V gene are MGHRA and YSYEKL. The CDR3 has 15 residues. The V segment lost 9 bases and the J segment 2 bases; nucleotides outside the gene matches: 8. The CDR3 bases are TGCGCCAGTAAAACTAGCGGAAGCAACACCGGGGAGCTGTTTTTT. Protein product: CASKTSGSNTGELFF.

The chain employs TRBV7-9 and TRBJ2-1; 10 nucleotides agree with TRBD1. Per the germline V gene, CDR1 is SEHNR and CDR2 is FQNEAQ (reference sequence). V lost 5 bases, J lost 2 bases, and 3 bases stayed unmatched. The CDR3 sequence is 15 residues long. In DNA form, the CDR3 reads TGTGCCAGCAGCCTGGGACAGGGGACCTACAATGAGCAGTTCTTC. Amino acids: CASSLGQGTYNEQFF.

The rearrangement links TRBV15 to TRBJ2-3; either TRBD1 or TRBD2 may supply D (6 bases each). This CDR3 has 23 amino acids. V was shortened by 0 bases and J by 0 bases, with 31 bases between the two germline ends. In germline, CDR1 is LNHNV, CDR2 YYDKDF (reference sequence). CDR3 sequence: CATSRDLMVGGIKGDSSTDTQYF. The CDR3 DNA follows: TGTGCCACCAGCAGAGATTTGATGGTCGGCGGGATTAAGGGGGATTCTAGCACAGATACGCAGTATTTT.

The rearrangement uses TRBV13 and TRBJ1-1, with D possibly being TRBD1 (5 bases). Trimming removed 4 bases at V and 0 bases at J, with 12 bases between. The CDR3 is 15 amino acids. Germline V gives CDR1 PRHDT, CDR2 FYEKMQ (reference sequence). This CDR3 reads CASSSPGTVNTEAFF. The CDR3, as DNA: TGTGCCAGCAGCTCCCCCGGGACGGTGAACACTGAAGCTTTCTTT.

This chain uses TRBV6-5 with TRBJ2-2, with D perhaps matching TRBD2 (5 bases). The germline CDR1 and CDR2 sequences are MNHEY and SVGAGI. The V end lost 4 bases, the J end lost 2 bases, and 11 bases lay between the germline ends. This CDR3 contains 15 residues. The CDR3 DNA follows: TGTGCCAGCAGTTGGACGGGAAGCAACACCGGGGAGCTGTTTTTT. Translated, it gives CASSWTGSNTGELFF.

Comments on this clone: In the same sample, other DNA sequences code for this CDR3. The genes are TRBV4-2 and TRBJ2-2, with D unresolved. The CDR3 is made up of 14 amino acids. Germline V lookup: CDR1 LGHNA, CDR2 YNFKEQ. Trimming removed 0 bases from V and 5 bases from J, with 7 bases in between. The CDR3: CASSQDWGTGELFF. The CDR3 DNA sequence: TGTGCCAGCAGCCAAGATTGGGGTACCGGGGAGCTGTTTTTT.

This chain uses TRBV29-1 with TRBJ1-2; D gene ambiguous. The CDR3 spans 12 residues. Germline CDR1 SQVTM, CDR2 ANQGSEA. Trimming took off 2 bases at V and 2 bases at J, with 6 bases between the two ends. For the CDR3, the DNA is TGCAGCGTTGAACGAGGGAACTATGGCTACACCTTC. This translates into CSVERGNYGYTF.

This sequence joins TRBV4-1 and TRBJ2-7; maybe TRBD2 (6 bases). The germline CDR1 and CDR2 sequences are MGHRA and YSYEKL. Trimming removed 0 bases at V and 0 bases at J, with 12 bases between. The CDR3 is 16 amino acids. In DNA, the CDR3 is TGCGCCAGCAGCCAAGACGTGGCGGGAAACTCCTACGAGCAGTACTTC. Translated, it gives CASSQDVAGNSYEQYF.

The CDR3: CASSSRWTEAFF. In DNA form, the CDR3 reads TGTGCCAGCAGCTCAAGGTGGACTGAAGCTTTCTTT. The rearrangement joins TRBV7-2 to TRBJ1-1; D not resolved. Germline assignment: CDR1 SGHTA and CDR2 FQGNSA. The CDR3 covers 12 residues. Between the trimmed V and J ends, which lost 4 bases and 5 bases, there was a span of 8 bases.

The chain couples TRBV7-9 to TRBJ1-1, with 8 positions matching TRBD1. Per germline, CDR1 SEHNR and CDR2 FQNEAQ (reference sequence). V lost 11 bases, J lost 4 bases, and 9 bases stayed unmatched. CDR3 length: 13 residues. CDR3 sequence: CASDRTGSTEAFF. The DNA for the CDR3 is TGTGCCTCCGACAGGACAGGGAGCACTGAAGCTTTCTTT.

The CDR3 protein is CASSQPAGDMYQETQYF. Here the CDR3 DNA reads TGTGCCAGCAGCCAACCAGCGGGAGACATGTACCAAGAGACCCAGTACTTC. The chain carries TRBV7-8 and TRBJ2-5; 8 positions agree with TRBD2. CDR3 length equals 17 residues. Germline loops: CDR1 SGHVS, CDR2 FQNEAQ. Trimming took 5 bases from V and 0 from J; bases not matched to a gene: 11. Complete variable domain (other parts from reference TRBV7-8 and TRBJ2-5): GAGVSQSPRYKVAKRGQDVALRCDPISGHVSLFWYQQALGQGPEFLTYFQNEAQLDKSGLPSDRFFAERPEGSVSTLKIQRTQQEDSAVYLCASSQPAGDMYQETQYFGPGTRLLVL.

This chain uses TRBV5-1 with TRBJ2-2; D is unclear. Trimming took 0 bases from V and 3 from J, leaving 15 bases between them. In germline, CDR1 is SGHRS, CDR2 YFSETQ. This CDR3 has 17 amino acids. This CDR3 reads CASSLGPPDGYTGELFF. Here the CDR3 DNA reads TGCGCCAGCAGCTTGGGTCCCCCCGATGGTTACACCGGGGAGCTGTTTTTT.

V and J are TRBV27 and TRBJ2-1, with TRBD2 as a possible D gene (5 bases). Germline V gene lookup returns CDR1 MNHEY and CDR2 SMNVEV (reference sequence). The germline V and J ends were trimmed by 4 bases and 7 bases, with 11 bases remaining between them. The CDR3 covers 13 residues. CDR3 in amino acids: CASSYPGINEQFF. The CDR3 DNA reads as TGTGCCAGCAGTTACCCCGGGATAAATGAGCAGTTCTTC.

This clone has just a few counts. The gene calls are TRBV5-3 and TRBJ2-3, with D unclear. TRBV5-3 is filed as an ORF, its function uncertain. Trimming took 1 base from V and 0 from J, leaving 9 bases between them. CDR3 length: 15 amino acids. The CDR3 sequence is CARSLYRGSTDTQYF. The DNA for the CDR3 is TGTGCCAGAAGCTTGTACAGAGGAAGCACAGATACGCAGTATTTT.

The rearrangement joins TRBV6-5 to TRBJ2-3; possibly TRBD2 for D (5 bases). This CDR3 comprises 13 residues. V was pared by 5 bases and J by 6 bases, with 12 bases between. Germline CDR1 and CDR2: MNHEY and SVGAGI. CDR3 loop: CASSRSGSDTQYF. The CDR3 nucleotides read TGTGCCAGCAGTCGTTCTGGGAGTGATACGCAGTATTTT.

This clone showed up just a few times. This chain uses TRBV27 with TRBJ2-7; D not certain. With 5 bases removed from V and 4 bases from J, the gap between germline ends came to 12 bases. The CDR3 runs to 13 residues. Germline CDR1 reads MNHEY; CDR2 reads SMNVEV (reference sequence). CDR3 loop: CASSQGLLYEQYF. The DNA of the CDR3 is TGTGCCAGCAGTCAAGGGCTGCTTTACGAGCAGTACTTC.

The count of this clone is one. This chain joins TRBV5-1 and TRBJ2-1; TRBD2 agrees at 11 bases. V shed 6 bases, J shed 0 bases, and the junction held 2 bases outside the gene matches. Germline V lookup: CDR1 SGHRS, CDR2 YFSETQ. The length of the CDR3 is 15 residues. The CDR3 spells CASMGTSGSYNEQFF. The CDR3 nucleotides read TGCGCCAGCATGGGGACTAGCGGCTCCTACAATGAGCAGTTCTTC.